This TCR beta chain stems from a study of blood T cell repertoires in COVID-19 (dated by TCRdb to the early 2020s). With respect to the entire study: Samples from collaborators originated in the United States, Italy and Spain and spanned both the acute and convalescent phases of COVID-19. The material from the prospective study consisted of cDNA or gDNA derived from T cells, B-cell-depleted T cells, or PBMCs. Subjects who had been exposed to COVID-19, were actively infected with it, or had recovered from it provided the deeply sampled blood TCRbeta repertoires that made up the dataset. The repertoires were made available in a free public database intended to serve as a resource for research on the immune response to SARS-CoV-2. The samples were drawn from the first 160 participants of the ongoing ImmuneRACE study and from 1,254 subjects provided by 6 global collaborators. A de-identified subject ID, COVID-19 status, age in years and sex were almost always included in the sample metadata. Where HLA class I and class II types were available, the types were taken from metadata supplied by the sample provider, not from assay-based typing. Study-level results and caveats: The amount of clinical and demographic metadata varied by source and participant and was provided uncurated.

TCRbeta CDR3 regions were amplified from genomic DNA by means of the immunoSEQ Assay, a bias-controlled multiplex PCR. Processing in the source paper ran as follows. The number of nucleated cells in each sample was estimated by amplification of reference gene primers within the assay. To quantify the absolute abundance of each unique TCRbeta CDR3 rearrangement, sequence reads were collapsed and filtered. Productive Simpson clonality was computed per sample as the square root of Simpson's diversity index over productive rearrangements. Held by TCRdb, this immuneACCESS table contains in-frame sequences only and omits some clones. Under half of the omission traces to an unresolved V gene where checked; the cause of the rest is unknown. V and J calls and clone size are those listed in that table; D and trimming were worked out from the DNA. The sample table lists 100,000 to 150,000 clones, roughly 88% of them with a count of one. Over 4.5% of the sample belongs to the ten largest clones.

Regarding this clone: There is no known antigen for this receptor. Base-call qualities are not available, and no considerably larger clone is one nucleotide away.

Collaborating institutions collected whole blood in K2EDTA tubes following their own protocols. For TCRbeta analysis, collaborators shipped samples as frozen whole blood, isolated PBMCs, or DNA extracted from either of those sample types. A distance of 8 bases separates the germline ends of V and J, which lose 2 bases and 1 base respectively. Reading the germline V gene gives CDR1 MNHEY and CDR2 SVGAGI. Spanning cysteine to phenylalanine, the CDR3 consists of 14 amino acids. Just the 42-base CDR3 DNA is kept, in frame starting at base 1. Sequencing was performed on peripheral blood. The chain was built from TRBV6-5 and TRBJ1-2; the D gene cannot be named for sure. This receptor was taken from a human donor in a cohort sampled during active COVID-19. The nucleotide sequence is TGTGCCAGCAGTTACAGGACTGATAACTATGGCTACACCTTC. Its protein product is CASSYRTDNYGYTF.